This T cell receptor (beta chain) was observed in a study of T cells in Graves' hyperthyroidism and ophthalmopathy. Findings and limits, study-wide: For ophthalmopathy, model prediction preceded onset by a median roughly 6.3 months.

Graves' hyperthyroidism was deemed stable absent ophthalmopathy progression within 18 months. Fresh peripheral blood, 7.5 to 10 ml, was the source of the PBMCs. Researchers took RNA transcripts and amplified the TCR beta CDR3 regions from them. The HTBI primer set drove a first-round RT-PCR of the TCR CDR3. TCRdb reprocessed the multiplex PCR reads with MiXCR, giving one entry per CDR3 protein. The sample holds hundreds of thousands of distinct CDR3 sequences, 14% seen once. The table lists this clonotype with many counts. Its antigen is not known. V gave up 4 bases and J gave up 7 bases; unmatched junction bases: 6. The CDR3 sequence is 14 residues long. The germline V gene encodes CDR1 SGHTA and CDR2 FQGTGA.

V gene TRBV7-3 combines with J gene TRBJ2-1; 8 bases line up with TRBD2. Sequencing input: blood. The sequence derives from a woman in her late teens or twenties with Graves' hyperthyroidism. DNA for the CDR3: TGTGCCAGCAGCTCGGGACTAGTTGTGAATGAGCAGTTCTTC. Its protein product is CASSSGLVVNEQFF.